This TCR beta chain was documented in a study of blood T cell repertoires in COVID-19. Across the study: Collection of acute and convalescent COVID-19 samples took place in the United States, Italy and Spain. The analysed material was cDNA or gDNA that came from T cells, B-cell-depleted T cells, or PBMCs.

Seattle patients were enrolled during active infection and followed longitudinally. As originally analysed: Estimation of nucleated cell counts was performed using reference gene primer amplification. Method: immunoSEQ multiplex PCR; TCRdb's copy keeps in-frame clones and lacks some. V and J calls plus clone size are reproduced from that table; the DNA served to infer D and trimming. Among hundreds of thousands of clones listed, 75% to 85% were seen once. The ends were cut back, 3 bases at V and 0 bases at J, with 10 bases in the middle. CDR1 and CDR2 from the germline V gene are SGDLS and YYNGEE. This CDR3 is built from 14 residues.

The sequence was obtained from a man aged 50 to 59 with COVID-19, enrolled during active disease. Sequences were obtained from peripheral blood. This chain joins TRBV9 and TRBJ2-7, with D tentatively TRBD1 (6 bases). The DNA for the CDR3 is TGTGCCAGCAGCGCCACAGGGTTCTCCTACGAGCAGTACTTC. Translating it yields CASSATGFSYEQYF.